The source of this T cell receptor (beta chain) is a study of blood T cell repertoires in COVID-19. Study-level information: Whether acute or convalescent, the COVID-19 samples came from the United States, Italy and Spain. Sources were T cells, B-cell-depleted T cells, or PBMCs; the material itself was cDNA or gDNA.

Per the study methods: Amplification of reference gene primers provided the estimated nucleated cell counts. The protocol was immunoSEQ multiplex PCR, while the TCRdb copy is restricted to in-frame clones and leaves out a portion. V and J calls plus clone size are reproduced from that table; the DNA served to infer D and trimming. The sample contains about 59,000 clones, less than 85% of which appear only once. Sequencing was done on a sample of peripheral blood. The clonotype comes from a human donor in a cohort sampled during active COVID-19.

The CDR3 nucleotides read TGTGCCAGCAGCCCAACAGGGATGGAAGAGACCCAGTACTTC. The encoded protein is CASSPTGMEETQYF. V usage is TRBV7-3 and J usage is TRBJ2-5, with D maybe TRBD1 (6 bases). Per germline, CDR1 SGHTA and CDR2 FQGTGA. V lost 5 bases, J lost 3 bases, and 13 bases lay in between. CDR3 length: 14 amino acids.